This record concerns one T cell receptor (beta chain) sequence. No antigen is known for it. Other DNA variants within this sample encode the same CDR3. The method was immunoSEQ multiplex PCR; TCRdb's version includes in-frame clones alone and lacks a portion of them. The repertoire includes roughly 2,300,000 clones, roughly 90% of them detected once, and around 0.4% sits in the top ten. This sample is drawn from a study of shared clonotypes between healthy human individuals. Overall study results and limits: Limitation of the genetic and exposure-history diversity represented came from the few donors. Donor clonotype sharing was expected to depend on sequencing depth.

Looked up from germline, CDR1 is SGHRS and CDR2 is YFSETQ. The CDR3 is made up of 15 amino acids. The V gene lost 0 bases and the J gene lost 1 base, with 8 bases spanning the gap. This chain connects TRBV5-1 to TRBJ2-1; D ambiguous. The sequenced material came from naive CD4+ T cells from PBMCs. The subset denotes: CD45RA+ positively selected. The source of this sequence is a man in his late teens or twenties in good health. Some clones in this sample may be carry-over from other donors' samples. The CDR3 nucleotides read TGCGCCAGCAGCTTGGGCCCCGGGTCCTACAATGAGCAGTTCTTC. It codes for CASSLGPGSYNEQFF.